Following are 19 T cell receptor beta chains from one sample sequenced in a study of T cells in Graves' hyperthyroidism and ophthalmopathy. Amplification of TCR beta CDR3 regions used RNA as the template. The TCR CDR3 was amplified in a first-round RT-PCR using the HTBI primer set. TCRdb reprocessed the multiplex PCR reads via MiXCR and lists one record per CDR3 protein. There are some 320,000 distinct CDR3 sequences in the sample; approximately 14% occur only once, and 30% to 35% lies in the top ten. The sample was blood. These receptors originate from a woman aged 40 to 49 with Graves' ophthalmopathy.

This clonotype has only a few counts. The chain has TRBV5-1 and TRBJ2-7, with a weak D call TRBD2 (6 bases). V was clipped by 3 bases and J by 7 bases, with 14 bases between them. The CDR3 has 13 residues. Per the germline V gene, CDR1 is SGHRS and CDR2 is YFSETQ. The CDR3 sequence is CASSYTGTVEQYF. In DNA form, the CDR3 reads TGCGCCAGCAGCTATACCGGGACTGTAGAGCAGTACTTC.

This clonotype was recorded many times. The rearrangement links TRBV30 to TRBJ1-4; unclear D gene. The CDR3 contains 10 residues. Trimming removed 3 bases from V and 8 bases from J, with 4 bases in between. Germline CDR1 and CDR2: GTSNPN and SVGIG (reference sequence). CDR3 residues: CAWRREKLFF. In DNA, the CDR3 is TGTGCCTGGAGACGAGAAAAACTGTTTTTT.

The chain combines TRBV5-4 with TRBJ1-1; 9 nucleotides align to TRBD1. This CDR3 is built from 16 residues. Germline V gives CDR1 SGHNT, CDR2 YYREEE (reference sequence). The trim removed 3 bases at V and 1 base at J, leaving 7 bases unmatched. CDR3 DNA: TGTGCCAGCAGCTCAAAAAAGGACAGGGGGAACACTGAAGCTTTCTTT. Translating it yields CASSSKKDRGNTEAFF.

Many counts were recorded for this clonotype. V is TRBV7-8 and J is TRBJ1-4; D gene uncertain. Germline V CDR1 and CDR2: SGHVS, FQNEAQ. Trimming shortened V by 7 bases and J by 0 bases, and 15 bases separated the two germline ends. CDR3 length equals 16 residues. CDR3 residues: CASILVRLSTNEKLFF. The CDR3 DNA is TGTGCCAGCATCCTAGTAAGGTTGTCAACTAATGAAAAACTGTTTTTT.

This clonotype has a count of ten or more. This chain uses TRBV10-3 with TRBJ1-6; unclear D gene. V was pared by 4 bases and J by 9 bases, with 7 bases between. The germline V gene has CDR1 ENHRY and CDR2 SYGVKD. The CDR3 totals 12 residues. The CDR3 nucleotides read TGTGCCATCAGTGGTTCAGTTTCACCCCTCCACTTT. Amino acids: CAISGSVSPLHF.

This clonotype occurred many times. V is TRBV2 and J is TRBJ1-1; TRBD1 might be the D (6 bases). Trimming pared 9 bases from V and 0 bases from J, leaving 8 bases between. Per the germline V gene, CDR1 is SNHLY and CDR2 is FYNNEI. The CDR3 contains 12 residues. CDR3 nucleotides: TGTGCCAGTACAGGGATGAACACTGAAGCTTTCTTT. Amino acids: CASTGMNTEAFF.

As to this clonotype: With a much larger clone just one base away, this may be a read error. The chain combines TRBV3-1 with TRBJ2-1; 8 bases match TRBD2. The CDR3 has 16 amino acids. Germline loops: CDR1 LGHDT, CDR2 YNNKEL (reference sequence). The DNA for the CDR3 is TGTGCCAGCAGCCCGACGGGACTAGTAGCCTACAGTGAGCAGTTCTTC. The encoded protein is CASSPTGLVAYSEQFF.

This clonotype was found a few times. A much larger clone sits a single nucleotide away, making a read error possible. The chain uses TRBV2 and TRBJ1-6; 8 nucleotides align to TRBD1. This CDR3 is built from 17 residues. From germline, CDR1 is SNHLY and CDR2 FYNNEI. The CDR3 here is CVSSGGVTGVRNSPLHF. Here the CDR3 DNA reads TGTGTCAGCAGTGGGGGCGTGACAGGGGTCCGTAATTCACCCCTCCACTTT.

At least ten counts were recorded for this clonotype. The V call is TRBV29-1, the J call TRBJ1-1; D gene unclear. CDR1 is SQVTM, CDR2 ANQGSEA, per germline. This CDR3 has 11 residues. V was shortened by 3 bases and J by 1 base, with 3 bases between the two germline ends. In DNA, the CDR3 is TGCAGCGTTGAGAGGAACACTGAAGCTTTCTTT. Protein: CSVERNTEAFF.

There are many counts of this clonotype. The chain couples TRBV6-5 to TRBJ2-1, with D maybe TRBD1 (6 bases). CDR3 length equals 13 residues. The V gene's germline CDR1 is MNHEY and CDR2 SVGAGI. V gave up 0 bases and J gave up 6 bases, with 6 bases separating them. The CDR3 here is CASSYSTGNEQFF. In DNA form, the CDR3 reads TGTGCCAGCAGTTACTCGACAGGCAATGAGCAGTTCTTC.

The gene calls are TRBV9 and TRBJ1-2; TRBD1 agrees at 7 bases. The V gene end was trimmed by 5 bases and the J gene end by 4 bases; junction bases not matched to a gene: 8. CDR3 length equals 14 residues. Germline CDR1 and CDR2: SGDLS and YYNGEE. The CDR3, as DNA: TGTGCCAGCAGTGAGACAGGGCGCCCCTATGGCTACACCTTC. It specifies CASSETGRPYGYTF.

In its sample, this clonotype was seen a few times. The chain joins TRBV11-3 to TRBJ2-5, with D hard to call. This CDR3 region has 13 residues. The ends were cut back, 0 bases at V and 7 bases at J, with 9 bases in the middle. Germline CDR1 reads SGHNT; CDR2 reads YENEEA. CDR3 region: CASSLDKSPTQYF. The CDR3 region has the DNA TGTGCCAGCAGCTTAGATAAAAGCCCGACCCAGTACTTC.

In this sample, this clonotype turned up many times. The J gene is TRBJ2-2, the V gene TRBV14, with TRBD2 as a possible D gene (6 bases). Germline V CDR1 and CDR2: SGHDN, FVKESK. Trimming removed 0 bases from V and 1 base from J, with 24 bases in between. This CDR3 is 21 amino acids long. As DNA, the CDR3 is TGTGCCAGCAGCCAAGAGTTATATGGCAGGACGGAGGGCTTGAACACCGGGGAGCTGTTTTTT. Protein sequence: CASSQELYGRTEGLNTGELFF. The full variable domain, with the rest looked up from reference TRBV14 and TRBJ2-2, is EAGVTQFPSHSVIEKGQTVTLRCDPISGHDNLYWYRRVMGKEIKFLLHFVKESKQDESGMPNNRFLAERTGGTYSTLKVQPAELEDSGVYFCASSQELYGRTEGLNTGELFFGEGSRLTVL.

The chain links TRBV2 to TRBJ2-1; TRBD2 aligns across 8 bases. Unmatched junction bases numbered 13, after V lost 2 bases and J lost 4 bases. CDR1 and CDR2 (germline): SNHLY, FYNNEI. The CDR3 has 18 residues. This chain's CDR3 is CASSERLARGFIYNEQFF. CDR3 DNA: TGTGCCAGCAGTGAAAGACTAGCGAGAGGGTTTATATACAATGAGCAGTTCTTC.

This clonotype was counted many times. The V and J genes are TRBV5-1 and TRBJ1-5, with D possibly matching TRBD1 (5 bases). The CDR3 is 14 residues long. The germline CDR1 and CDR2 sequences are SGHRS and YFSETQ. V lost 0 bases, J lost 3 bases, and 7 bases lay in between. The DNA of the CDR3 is TGCGCCAGCAGCTTGGAGGGGTACAATCAGCCCCAGCATTTT. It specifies CASSLEGYNQPQHF.

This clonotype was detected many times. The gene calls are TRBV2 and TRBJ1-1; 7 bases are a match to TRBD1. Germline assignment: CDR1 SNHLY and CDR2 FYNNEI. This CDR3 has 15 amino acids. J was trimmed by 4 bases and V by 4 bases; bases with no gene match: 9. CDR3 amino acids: CASSANRGIGTEAFF. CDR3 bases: TGTGCCAGCAGTGCCAACAGGGGAATAGGCACTGAAGCTTTCTTT.

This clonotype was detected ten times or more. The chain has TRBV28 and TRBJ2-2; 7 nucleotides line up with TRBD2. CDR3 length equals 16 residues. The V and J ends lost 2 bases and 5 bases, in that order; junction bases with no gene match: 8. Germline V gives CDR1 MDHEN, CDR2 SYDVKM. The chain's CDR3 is CASSLEGRGTTGELFF. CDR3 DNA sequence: TGTGCCAGCAGTTTAGAGGGGAGGGGCACTACCGGGGAGCTGTTTTTT.

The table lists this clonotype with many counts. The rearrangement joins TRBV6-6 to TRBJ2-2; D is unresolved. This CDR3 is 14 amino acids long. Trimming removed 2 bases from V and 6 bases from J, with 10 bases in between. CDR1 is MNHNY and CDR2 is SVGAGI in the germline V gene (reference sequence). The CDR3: CASSYRVSPGELFF. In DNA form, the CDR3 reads TGTGCCAGCAGTTACAGGGTATCCCCCGGGGAGCTGTTTTTT.

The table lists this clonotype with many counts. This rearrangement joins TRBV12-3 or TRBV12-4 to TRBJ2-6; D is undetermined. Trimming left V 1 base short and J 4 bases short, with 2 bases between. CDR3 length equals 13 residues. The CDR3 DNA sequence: TGTGCCAGCAGTTTAGGGGGGGCCAACGTCCTGACTTTC. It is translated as CASSLGGANVLTF.